The sample holds many counts of the clone carrying this TCR beta chain. Trimming left V 0 bases short and J 0 bases short, with 12 bases between. This CDR3 is built from 17 residues. Looked up from germline, CDR1 is LGHNA and CDR2 is YSLEER. TCRdb processed the 5' RACE reads anew with MiXCR; each CDR3 protein has one entry. The sample includes roughly 220,000 distinct CDR3 sequences, approximately 5.9% of them seen just once. These data belong to a study of identical twins. Everyone who donated was a healthy Caucasian. The data also belong to a second study, concerning T cells expressing NK-cell markers. In that study: NKG2C+ dominant clonotype frequencies in 6 or 7 donors were roughly 1.0-7.5% of CD8+ T cells.

The sequenced sample consisted of CD8+ T cells sorted from blood. The chain carries TRBV4-3 and TRBJ1-3; D might be TRBD1 (6 bases). The sequence came from a woman aged 18-35 years in good health. CDR3 nucleotide sequence: TGCGCCAGCAGCCAAGACGGGGGCGCGTACTCTGGAAACACCATATATTTT. Its translation: CASSQDGGAYSGNTIYF.